Following are 13 T cell receptor beta chains from one sample sequenced in a study of tumor and adjacent non-tumor tissue in lung cancer. This sample's RNA came from whole unsorted tissue. The library came from three nested PCR rounds adapted from ARM-PCR protocols. TCRdb re-analysed the multiplex PCR reads in MiXCR, keeping a single row per CDR3 protein. The sample contains about 110,000 distinct CDR3 sequences, roughly 73% of which appear only once. Sequencing was done on a sample of lung tumor tissue. The receptors were sampled from an older woman with non-small cell lung cancer.

The chain recombines TRBV11-1 with TRBJ1-1; D ambiguous. Trimming cost V 2 bases and J 1 base, with 14 bases left between them. CDR1 and CDR2 from the germline V gene are SGHAT and FQDESV (reference sequence). The CDR3 extends over 16 amino acids. The CDR3 sequence is CASSLMGSIPNTEAFF. The CDR3 coding sequence is TGTGCCAGCAGCTTAATGGGCTCTATCCCGAACACTGAAGCTTTCTTT.

A remark on this clonotype: The junction shows a germline mismatch at one end, possibly a read error. The chain links TRBV6-5 to TRBJ1-6; TRBD1 might be the D (5 bases). This CDR3 comprises 14 residues. Germline CDR1 and CDR2: MNHEY and SVGAGI. CDR3 sequence reads: CASSYSPGNSPIHF. CDR3 DNA: TGTGCGAGCAGTTACTCGCCAGGGAATTCACCCATCCACTTT.

This clonotype was seen only a few times. One junction end disagrees with the germline gene, perhaps due to a read error. This rearrangement joins TRBV11-2 to TRBJ2-1; D gene uncertain. Germline CDR1 SGHAT, CDR2 FQNNGV. The CDR3 sequence is 13 residues long. The CDR3 bases are TGTGCCAGTAGCTTAGAGTTGGGAAATGAGCAGTCCTTC. Its protein product is CASSLELGNEQSF.

This clonotype rates as medium-sized (0.01 to 0.1%). The chain links TRBV6-1 to TRBJ1-5, with D perhaps TRBD1 (6 bases). V lost 6 bases to trimming and J lost 6 bases, with 15 bases between them. This CDR3 has 14 residues. Germline CDR1 and CDR2: MNHNS and SASEGT. As DNA, the CDR3 is TGTGCCAGCAGAAGCAACAGGGACGGTCAGCCCCAGCATTTT. Its protein is CASRSNRDGQPQHF.

This clonotype was seen a handful of times. This sequence joins TRBV11-2 and TRBJ2-2, with D unclear. The CDR3 spans 12 residues. V dropped 7 bases and J dropped 3 bases, with 6 bases sitting between them. Germline assignment: CDR1 SGHAT and CDR2 FQNNGV. The chain's CDR3 is CASNADTGELFF. The CDR3 DNA sequence: TGTGCCAGCAATGCGGACACCGGGGAGCTGTTTTTT.

This clonotype was counted a few times. A junction end diverges from the germline sequence, so it may reflect a read error. The chain uses TRBV6-1 and TRBJ2-5, with D perhaps matching TRBD1 (5 bases). The V gene's germline CDR1 is MNHNS and CDR2 SASEGT. The CDR3 is made up of 13 amino acids. For the CDR3, the DNA is TGTACCAGCAGTGAGCACAGGAAAGAGACCCAATACTTC. Its translation: CTSSEHRKETQYF.

Of note for this clonotype: The conserved phenylalanine or tryptophan is not found at the CDR3 terminus, so this likely reflects a read error. The rearrangement joins TRBV4-2 to TRBJ2-2; maybe TRBD1 (6 bases). Germline CDR1 LGHNA, CDR2 YNFKEQ. This CDR3 has 16 amino acids. The CDR3: CASSQAGTPNIGELFY. In DNA form, the CDR3 reads TGTGCCAGCAGCCAGGCCGGGACACCGAACATCGGGGAGCTGTTTTAT.

The chain carries TRBV20-1 and TRBJ1-2; TRBD1 matches at 7 bases. The length of the CDR3 is 12 residues. In germline, CDR1 is DFQATT, CDR2 SNEGSKA (reference sequence). V trimming: 7 bases; J trimming: 5 bases; junction bases outside the gene matches: 7. The CDR3 reads CSVRAGGYGYTF. DNA of the CDR3: TGCAGTGTTCGGGCAGGGGGTTATGGCTACACCTTC.

V is TRBV20-1 and J is TRBJ2-1; maybe TRBD2 (6 bases). CDR1 is DFQATT and CDR2 is SNEGSKA in the germline V gene (reference sequence). Trimming left V 1 base short and J 11 bases short, with 30 bases between. CDR3 length: 18 residues. The CDR3 loop reads CSARAAGPLVNSYNKQFF. In nucleotides, the CDR3 is TGCAGTGCTAGAGCAGCGGGTCCACTAGTTAACTCCTACAACAAGCAGTTCTTC.

With respect to this clonotype: Its ends do not fully match the called genes, so a read error is possible. The chain uses TRBV10-3 and TRBJ2-7, with D possibly called TRBD1 or TRBD2 (5 bases each). Germline V gene sequence: CDR1 ENHRY, CDR2 SYGVKD. The CDR3 spans 14 residues. The CDR3 DNA reads as TGTACCATGAGTGAGCGAGGCCGGGACGACGAGCAGTACTTC. Its protein product is CTMSERGRDDEQYF.

With respect to this clonotype: One end of the junction varies from germline; a read error may be responsible. For the CDR3, the DNA is TGTGCCAACAGTAGCCCACAGGAGGGACTCGCCAAAAACATTCAGTACTTC. The encoded protein is CANSSPQEGLAKNIQYF. This chain links TRBV28 with TRBJ2-4, with D perhaps TRBD2 (6 bases). The CDR3 is made up of 17 amino acids. Germline assignment: CDR1 MDHEN and CDR2 SYDVKM.

In regard to this clonotype: A much larger clone is a single base away; this may be a read error. The genes are TRBV20-1 and TRBJ2-7; D might be TRBD1 (5 bases). CDR3 size: 15 residues. CDR1 DFQATT and CDR2 SNEGSKA come from the germline V gene (reference sequence). V lost 2 bases to trimming and J lost 0 bases, with 14 bases between them. CDR3 sequence (DNA): TGCAGTGCTAGAAAAGGGCAGGGCAGCTCCTACGAGCAGTACTTC. Translation gives CSARKGQGSSYEQYF.

Comments on this clonotype: The germline gene is not matched at one end of the junction; a read error may be the cause. This chain joins TRBV6-1 and TRBJ2-6; D remains unclear. The germline V gene encodes CDR1 MNHNS and CDR2 SASEGT. The CDR3 spans 18 residues. DNA of the CDR3: TGTGCCAACAGTGGATCGGGTTTTAATTTCGCTGGGGCCAACGTCCTGACTTTC. This encodes CANSGSGFNFAGANVLTF.